Below are 28 T cell receptor beta chains sequenced from a single sample in a study of shared clonotypes between healthy human individuals. Sequencing used immunoSEQ multiplex PCR; TCRdb keeps in-frame clones, though not all of them. Among about 640,000 clones, 72% were seen once, and the ten largest hold 1.8%. Sequenced input: memory CD4+ T cells sorted from blood. Subset given: CD45RA-negative fraction. These receptors came from a woman under 40 in good health.

The chain couples TRBV2 to TRBJ1-1, with TRBD1 identical over 7 bases. CDR1 and CDR2 (germline): SNHLY, FYNNEI. V lost 5 bases and J lost 3; bases outside the gene matches: 21. The CDR3 extends over 19 amino acids. The CDR3 sequence is CASSRRQGTYPASYTEAFF. As DNA, the CDR3 is TGTGCCAGCAGTCGGAGACAGGGAACCTACCCGGCTTCCTACACTGAAGCTTTCTTT.

The chain uses TRBV5-1 and TRBJ2-3; D is uncertain. CDR1 SGHRS and CDR2 YFSETQ come from the germline V gene. The CDR3 runs to 14 residues. The V end was cut by 5 bases, the J end by 7 bases, with 17 bases between. CDR3 in amino acids: CASSVDSTVNTQYF. The DNA of the CDR3 is TGCGCCAGCAGTGTCGACTCGACGGTGAATACGCAGTATTTT.

The chain combines TRBV28 with TRBJ2-7; no reliable D call. The CDR3 sequence is 14 residues long. Per the germline V gene, CDR1 is MDHEN and CDR2 is SYDVKM. Trimming stripped 6 bases from V and 3 bases from J, with 15 bases between. The CDR3: CASRSGSPSYEQYF. In DNA form, the CDR3 reads TGTGCCAGCAGATCCGGGTCACCGAGCTACGAGCAGTACTTC.

This clone came up many times. J is TRBJ2-3 and V is TRBV11-3; D unresolved. Looked up from germline, CDR1 is SGHNT and CDR2 is YENEEA. V lost 2 bases to trimming and J lost 0 bases, with 15 bases between them. The CDR3 totals 17 residues. CDR3 bases: TGTGCCAGCAGCTTATGGGCGAAACACCCTAGCACAGATACGCAGTATTTT. Translated, it gives CASSLWAKHPSTDTQYF.

This chain joins TRBV29-1 and TRBJ2-3; TRBD2 agrees at 8 bases. From germline, CDR1 is SQVTM and CDR2 ANQGSEA. The CDR3 has 13 amino acids. The ends lost 4 bases at V and 7 bases at J; junction bases unmatched: 7. The CDR3 loop is CSVVREDWNTQYF. In nucleotides, the CDR3 is TGCAGCGTTGTGCGGGAGGATTGGAATACGCAGTATTTT.

This chain connects TRBV7-9 to TRBJ2-5; 7 bases are shared with TRBD2. Germline values: CDR1 SEHNR, CDR2 FQNEAQ (reference sequence). J gave up 1 base and V 11 bases, and 10 bases lay outside the gene matches. The CDR3 contains 14 residues. The CDR3 reads CAARASGPQETQYF. CDR3 coding DNA: TGTGCCGCTCGGGCTAGCGGACCCCAAGAGACCCAGTACTTC.

This chain joins TRBV6-5 and TRBJ2-1; unclear D gene. Trimming shortened V by 4 bases and J by 0 bases, and 10 bases separated the two germline ends. This CDR3 is built from 15 residues. CDR1 and CDR2 from the germline V gene are MNHEY and SVGAGI. The CDR3 DNA sequence: TGTGCCAGCAGTTCAACTTCAAGCTCCTACAATGAGCAGTTCTTC. This translates into CASSSTSSSYNEQFF.

As for this clone: A far larger clone is only one base removed, so a read error is likely. Additional DNA sequences in this sample encode the identical CDR3. The chain carries TRBV11-2 and TRBJ2-7; D not certain. V was pared by 2 bases and J by 2 bases, with 1 base between. The germline gives CDR1 SGHAT, CDR2 FQNNGV. The CDR3 has 11 residues. Written as DNA, the CDR3 is TGTGCCAGCAGCTTAACCTACGAGCAGTACTTC. Residues: CASSLTYEQYF.

The rearrangement uses TRBV5-6 and TRBJ2-5, with D uncertain. The CDR3 contains 13 residues. Germline V gene lookup returns CDR1 SGHDT and CDR2 YYEEEE. V was shortened by 4 bases and J by 4 bases, with 11 bases between the two germline ends. CDR3 protein: CASSVRVVETQYF. In DNA form, the CDR3 reads TGTGCCAGCAGCGTCCGGGTTGTAGAGACCCAGTACTTC.

In regard to this clone: Different DNA sequences within this sample yield the same CDR3. The V call is TRBV27, the J call TRBJ2-3; possibly TRBD1 or TRBD2 for D (5 bases each). This CDR3 spans 15 amino acids. V was pared by 2 bases and J by 0 bases, with 9 bases between. Per the germline V gene, CDR1 is MNHEY and CDR2 is SMNVEV (reference sequence). The DNA of the CDR3 is TGTGCCAGCAGTTTACAGAGGGGCAGCACAGATACGCAGTATTTT. It codes for CASSLQRGSTDTQYF.

This clone was seen more than once but under ten times. This same CDR3 is encoded by further DNA sequences in the sample. V and J are TRBV5-1 and TRBJ1-1; 9 nucleotides align to TRBD1. Germline-derived CDR1 and CDR2 are SGHRS and YFSETQ. The CDR3 contains 15 residues. The trim removed 3 bases at V and 0 bases at J, leaving 3 bases unmatched. The CDR3 region is CASSSGTGLNTEAFF. The CDR3 DNA follows: TGCGCCAGCAGCTCCGGGACAGGGCTGAACACTGAAGCTTTCTTT. Based on the CDR3 plus reference TRBV5-1 and TRBJ1-1, the full variable domain is KAGVTQTPRYLIKTRGQQVTLSCSPISGHRSVSWYQQTPGQGLQFLFEYFSETQRNKGNFPGRFSGRQFSNSRSEMNVSTLELGDSALYLCASSSGTGLNTEAFFGQGTRLTVV.

In this sample, this clone turned up once. The genes are TRBV29-1 and TRBJ2-3; TRBD1 matches at 8 bases. CDR1 is SQVTM, CDR2 ANQGSEA, per germline. The CDR3 sequence is 13 residues long. The J segment lost 4 bases and the V segment lost 5 bases, leaving 5 bases of the junction unmatched. CDR3 bases: TGCAGCGTTCGGGACAGGACTTCAGATACGCAGTATTTT. Translation gives CSVRDRTSDTQYF.

Worth noting for this clone: Other DNA variants within this sample encode the same CDR3. The rearrangement joins TRBV5-1 to TRBJ2-5, with 8 bases fitting TRBD2. This CDR3 comprises 14 residues. Germline loops: CDR1 SGHRS, CDR2 YFSETQ. Trimming took 3 bases from V and 2 from J; bases not matched to a gene: 3. The CDR3 coding sequence is TGCGCCAGCAGCTGGACGGGAGGGCAAGAGACCCAGTACTTC. Translating it yields CASSWTGGQETQYF.

V gene TRBV5-4 combines with J gene TRBJ2-5, with D perhaps given as TRBD1 or TRBD2 (5 bases each). The DNA end is more similar to TRBJ2-7, so the J call may be wrong. Germline V gene data show CDR1 as SGHNT and CDR2 as YYREEE (reference sequence). The CDR3 totals 14 residues. CDR3 sequence (DNA): TGTGCCAGCAGCTTAAAGGGACCCTCCTACGAGCAGTACTTC. Protein product: CASSLKGPSYEQYF.

This chain joins TRBV19 and TRBJ1-1; a possible D gene is TRBD1 (5 bases). The CDR3 is made up of 13 amino acids. V dropped 4 bases and J dropped 5 bases, with 11 bases sitting between them. Per germline, CDR1 LNHDA and CDR2 SQIVND (reference sequence). As DNA, the CDR3 is TGTGCCAGTAGTACCAACGGGGGGACTGAAGCTTTCTTT. Translated: CASSTNGGTEAFF.

The chain joins TRBV15 to TRBJ2-1; D may correspond to TRBD1 or TRBD2 (5 bases each). V was trimmed by 6 bases and J by 6 bases, leaving 12 bases between them. Germline loops: CDR1 LNHNV, CDR2 YYDKDF (reference sequence). CDR3 length: 13 amino acids. CDR3 residues: CATSRGRINEQFF. The CDR3 bases are TGTGCCACCAGTAGGGGACGGATCAATGAGCAGTTCTTC.

The CDR3 reads CASSESFLGRDIEKLFF. The CDR3 DNA sequence: TGTGCCAGCAGTGAATCATTTCTGGGCAGGGATATTGAAAAACTGTTTTTT. The rearrangement links TRBV25-1 to TRBJ1-4; weak D call: TRBD1 (5 bases). The ends were cut back, 1 base at V and 7 bases at J, with 19 bases in the middle. This CDR3 is 17 amino acids long. Germline assignment: CDR1 MGHDK and CDR2 SYGVNS.

The V gene is TRBV28, the J gene TRBJ2-5; D remains unclear. The CDR3 length is 12 residues. From germline, CDR1 is MDHEN and CDR2 SYDVKM. Trimming stripped 5 bases from V and 5 bases from J, with 9 bases between. The CDR3 nucleotides read TGTGCCAGCAGTGCCCCCTGGGAGACCCAGTACTTC. It translates to CASSAPWETQYF.

With respect to this clone: It may be a read error: a sequence one base away is much more abundant. This sequence joins TRBV6-1 and TRBJ2-7; 7 bases match TRBD2. CDR3 size: 14 residues. V gave up 5 bases and J gave up 0 bases; unmatched junction bases: 4. Germline V gene sequence: CDR1 MNHNS, CDR2 SASEGT. CDR3 sequence reads: CASSFERDSYEQYF. The CDR3 nucleotides read TGTGCCAGCAGTTTTGAGCGGGACTCCTACGAGCAGTACTTC.

The gene calls are TRBV5-1 and TRBJ2-2; D is possibly TRBD1 (5 bases). Between the trimmed V and J ends, which lost 0 bases and 4 bases, there was a span of 13 bases. This CDR3 has 16 residues. Per germline, CDR1 SGHRS and CDR2 YFSETQ. Here the CDR3 reads CASSLAEQGSTGELFF. CDR3 DNA: TGCGCCAGCAGCTTGGCCGAGCAGGGTAGCACCGGGGAGCTGTTTTTT.

The rearrangement links TRBV7-3 to TRBJ1-1; the D gene is possibly TRBD1 (5 bases). Trimming removed 5 bases at V and 2 bases at J, with 9 bases between. From germline, CDR1 is SGHTA and CDR2 FQGTGA. This CDR3 contains 13 residues. CDR3 protein: CASSIDSNTEAFF. Written as DNA, the CDR3 is TGTGCCAGCAGCATAGACAGTAACACTGAAGCTTTCTTT.

V and J are TRBV9 and TRBJ1-1; D might be TRBD1 (5 bases). The CDR3 is 15 amino acids. Germline CDR1 is SGDLS and CDR2 is YYNGEE. V was cut by 0 bases and J by 4 bases, with 13 bases left in between. The CDR3 DNA reads TGTGCCAGCAGCGTAGAGGAGGGGACTAGCACTGAAGCTTTCTTT. It yields the protein CASSVEEGTSTEAFF.

The chain recombines TRBV11-2 with TRBJ2-3, with 9 bases matching TRBD2. The CDR3 sequence is 19 residues long. Looked up from germline, CDR1 is SGHAT and CDR2 is FQNNGV. V dropped 3 bases and J dropped 0; count of bases not matched to a gene: 13. CDR3 protein: CASSFRSFRGGGSTDTQYF. CDR3 bases: TGTGCCAGCAGCTTTAGGTCCTTTCGCGGGGGGGGTAGCACAGATACGCAGTATTTT.

The chain employs TRBV11-2 and TRBJ1-3; no definite D call. V was shortened by 3 bases and J by 0 bases, with 6 bases between the two germline ends. The CDR3 is 14 residues long. CDR1 is SGHAT and CDR2 is FQNNGV in the germline V gene. CDR3 coding DNA: TGTGCCAGCAGCTTCTTCCCCTCTGGAAACACCATATATTTT. As protein: CASSFFPSGNTIYF.

CDR3 nucleotides: TGCGCCAGCAGTGAGCTTAGGACTAGCGGGATAGGCAATGAGCAGTTCTTC. Its translation is CASSELRTSGIGNEQFF. The rearrangement uses TRBV10-1 and TRBJ2-1; TRBD2 matches 12 bases. The CDR3 is made up of 17 amino acids. After removal of 2 bases from V and 6 bases from J, the junction contained 8 bases not matched to a gene. The germline CDR1 and CDR2 sequences are WNHNN and SYGVQD (reference sequence).

A few counts support this clone. The identical CDR3 is also encoded by other nucleotide sequences in the sample. The CDR3 sequence: CASSLDRETQYF. DNA for the CDR3: TGTGCCAGCAGCTTAGACAGAGAGACCCAGTACTTC. The rearrangement links TRBV11-3 to TRBJ2-5; D remains unclear. Germline CDR1 and CDR2: SGHNT and YENEEA. This CDR3 contains 12 residues. Trimming took 0 bases from V and 4 from J, leaving 3 bases between them.

CDR3: CASSSDITSTDTQYF. CDR3 nucleotides: TGTGCCAGCAGCTCGGACATAACAAGCACAGATACGCAGTATTTT. The rearrangement joins TRBV7-9 to TRBJ2-3, with D tentatively TRBD1 (5 bases). There are 15 residues in the CDR3. The germline V gene encodes CDR1 SEHNR and CDR2 FQNEAQ (reference sequence). V lost 4 bases and J lost 0, with 11 bases in between.

The gene calls are TRBV2 and TRBJ2-5; the match to TRBD2 covers 9 bases. J gave up 6 bases and V 6 bases, and 17 bases lay outside the gene matches. CDR1 and CDR2 (germline): SNHLY, FYNNEI. The CDR3 extends over 17 amino acids. In DNA form, the CDR3 reads TGTGCCAGCAGGGCAGGCGGCTCCGGGACTAGCAGCCAGACCCAGTACTTC. This encodes CASRAGGSGTSSQTQYF.